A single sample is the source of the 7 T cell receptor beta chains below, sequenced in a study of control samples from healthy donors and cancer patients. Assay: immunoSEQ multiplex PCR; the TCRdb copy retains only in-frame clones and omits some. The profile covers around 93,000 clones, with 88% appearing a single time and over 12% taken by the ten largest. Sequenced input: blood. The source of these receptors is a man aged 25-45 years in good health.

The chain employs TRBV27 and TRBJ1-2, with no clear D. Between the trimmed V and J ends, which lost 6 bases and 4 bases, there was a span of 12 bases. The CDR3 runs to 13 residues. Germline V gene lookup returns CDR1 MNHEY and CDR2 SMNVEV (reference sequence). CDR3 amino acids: CASRGEGPYGYTF. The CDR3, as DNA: TGTGCCAGCAGGGGCGAGGGCCCCTATGGCTACACCTTC.

Written as DNA, the CDR3 is TGTGCCAGCAGTGCCCAGGGACGAACCTATGGCTACACCTTC. Translating it yields CASSAQGRTYGYTF. The chain combines TRBV2 with TRBJ1-2, with D perhaps matching TRBD1 (5 bases). Deletions cut 4 bases from V and 4 bases from J, with 13 bases between. CDR1 SNHLY and CDR2 FYNNEI come from the germline V gene. CDR3 length: 14 amino acids.

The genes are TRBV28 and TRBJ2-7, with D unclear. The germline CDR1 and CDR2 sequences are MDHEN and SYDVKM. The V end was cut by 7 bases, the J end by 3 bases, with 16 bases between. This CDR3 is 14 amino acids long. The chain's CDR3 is CASTPDGRSYEQYF. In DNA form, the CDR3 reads TGTGCCAGCACCCCAGACGGACGCAGCTACGAGCAGTACTTC. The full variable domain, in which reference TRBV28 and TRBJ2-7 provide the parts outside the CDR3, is DVKVTQSSRYLVKRTGEKVFLECVQDMDHENMFWYRQDPGLGLRLIYFSYDVKMKEKGDIPEGYSVSREKKERFSLILESASTNQTSMYLCASTPDGRSYEQYFGPGTRLTVT.

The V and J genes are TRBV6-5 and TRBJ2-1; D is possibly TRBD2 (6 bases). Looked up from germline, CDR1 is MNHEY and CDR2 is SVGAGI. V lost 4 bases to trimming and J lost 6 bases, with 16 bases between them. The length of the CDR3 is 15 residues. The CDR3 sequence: CASSSPTSTLNEQFF. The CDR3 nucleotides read TGTGCCAGCAGTTCCCCGACTAGTACGCTCAATGAGCAGTTCTTC.

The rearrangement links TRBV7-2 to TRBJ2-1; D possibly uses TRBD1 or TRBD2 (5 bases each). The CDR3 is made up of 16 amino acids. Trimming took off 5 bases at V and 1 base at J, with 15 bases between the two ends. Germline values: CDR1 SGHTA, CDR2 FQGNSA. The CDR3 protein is CASSHGGRKSYNEQFF. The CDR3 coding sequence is TGTGCCAGCAGCCATGGGGGACGTAAATCCTACAATGAGCAGTTCTTC.

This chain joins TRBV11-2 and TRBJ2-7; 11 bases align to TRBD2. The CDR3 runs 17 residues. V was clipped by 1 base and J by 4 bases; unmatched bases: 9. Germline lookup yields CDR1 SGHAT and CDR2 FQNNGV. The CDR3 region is CASSLVSWTSGWYEQYF. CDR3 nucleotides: TGTGCCAGCAGCTTAGTTTCTTGGACTAGCGGGTGGTACGAGCAGTACTTC.

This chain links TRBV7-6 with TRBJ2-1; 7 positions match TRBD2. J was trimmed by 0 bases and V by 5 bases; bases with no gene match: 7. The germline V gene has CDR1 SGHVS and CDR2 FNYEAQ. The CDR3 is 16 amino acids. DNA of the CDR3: TGTGCCAGCAGCCCGACTAGCAGAAGCTCCTACAATGAGCAGTTCTTC. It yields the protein CASSPTSRSSYNEQFF.